This T cell receptor beta chain was sequenced for a study of graft-versus-host responses after intestinal transplantation. This clone was seen a few times. Plates contained approximately 200,000 CFSE-labeled responder cells and approximately 200,000 irradiated, violet-dye-labeled stimulator cells. Germline assignment: CDR1 MGHRA and CDR2 YSYEKL. CDR3 length: 13 residues. V lost 0 bases to trimming and J lost 8 bases, with 8 bases between them. The method was immunoSEQ multiplex PCR; TCRdb's version includes in-frame clones alone and lacks a portion of them. The sample lists 13,000 to 15,000 clones; around a third were seen once.

V gene TRBV4-1 combines with J gene TRBJ2-1, with a weak D call TRBD1 (5 bases). The source material was alloreactive CD8+ T cells from a mixed lymphocyte reaction culture, sampled before intestinal transplant. The subset was: CFSE-low proliferating T cells sorted from roughly six-day pre-transplant mixed lymphocyte reaction (GvH or HvG direction). The origin of this receptor is a human patient who received an intestinal transplant. CDR3 nucleotides: TGCGCCAGCAGCCAAGAAAGGGGTGATGAGCAGTTCTTC. Its protein is CASSQERGDEQFF.